Following are 29 T cell receptor beta chains from one sample sequenced in a study of blood T cell repertoires in COVID-19 (dated by TCRdb to 2020 to 2021). Libraries were prepared through the immunoSEQ multiplex PCR assay. TCRdb took over this immuneACCESS table, retaining in-frame rearrangements with V and J assigned. Such tables are incomplete; in checked studies, under half of the missing clones stem from an unresolved V gene, and the remainder is unexplained. The sample has over 40,000 clones on record, about 82% of them singletons. The ten largest clones add up to about 4.1% of the sample. Sequenced input: peripheral blood. These receptors all stem from a man at least 80 years old with active COVID-19.

The chain links TRBV18 to TRBJ2-2; 10 bases are a match to TRBD1. Germline loops: CDR1 KGHSH, CDR2 LQKENI. With 3 bases clipped from V and 2 bases from J, the junction kept 18 bases outside the gene matches. The CDR3 has 21 residues. Here the CDR3 reads CASSPLSATAGQGINTGELFF. The CDR3 DNA follows: TGTGCCAGCTCACCCCTTTCCGCTACCGCGGGACAGGGGATTAACACCGGGGAGCTGTTTTTT.

The rearrangement uses TRBV7-3 and TRBJ2-2; no firm D call. CDR3 length: 12 amino acids. Germline values: CDR1 SGHTA, CDR2 FQGTGA. Trimming removed 4 bases from V and 7 bases from J, with 7 bases in between. Here the CDR3 DNA reads TGTGCCAGCAGCTCCGGCGGCGGGGAGCTGTTTTTT. Translated: CASSSGGGELFF. Supplemented by reference TRBV7-3 and TRBJ2-2, the full variable domain reads GAGVSQTPSNKVTEKGKYVELRCDPISGHTALYWYRQSLGQGPEFLIYFQGTGAADDSGLPNDRFFAVRPEGSVSTLKIQRTERGDSAVYLCASSSGGGELFFGEGSRLTVL.

The CDR3 protein is CASLVLAGGYNEQFF. CDR3 nucleotide sequence: TGTGCCAGCTTAGTCCTAGCGGGAGGCTACAATGAGCAGTTCTTC. V and J are TRBV2 and TRBJ2-1; 11 bases match TRBD2. The length of the CDR3 is 15 residues. Looked up from germline, CDR1 is SNHLY and CDR2 is FYNNEI. J gave up 3 bases and V 8 bases, and 6 bases lay outside the gene matches.

The V call is TRBV12-3 or TRBV12-4, the J call TRBJ1-1; D not certain. This CDR3 has 12 residues. V lost 7 bases and J 8 bases, leaving 14 bases between the germline ends. The CDR3: CASTSDEEEAFF. As DNA, the CDR3 is TGTGCCAGCACGTCAGATGAGGAGGAAGCTTTCTTT.

This clone was seen just once. DNA of the CDR3: TGCGCCAGCAGCTTGGGGGGAGGCCACAATGAGCAGTTCTTC. It is translated as CASSLGGGHNEQFF. V is TRBV5-1 and J is TRBJ2-1; D is perhaps TRBD2 (6 bases). The CDR3 runs to 14 residues. Germline CDR1 and CDR2: SGHRS and YFSETQ. V dropped 0 bases and J dropped 5 bases, with 9 bases sitting between them.

The chain recombines TRBV19 with TRBJ1-5; possibly TRBD1 for D (6 bases). V lost 4 bases and J 0 bases, leaving 10 bases between the germline ends. The CDR3 totals 15 residues. CDR1 is LNHDA and CDR2 is SQIVND in the germline V gene (reference sequence). The CDR3 region has the DNA TGTGCCAGTAGTACTTACAGGGATAGCAATCAGCCCCAGCATTTT. It codes for CASSTYRDSNQPQHF.

The J gene is TRBJ2-3, the V gene TRBV10-3; TRBD2 matches at 14 bases. CDR1 is ENHRY, CDR2 SYGVKD, per germline. The CDR3 sequence is 14 residues long. J lost 4 bases, V lost 11 bases, and 5 bases had no gene match. CDR3 nucleotides: TGTGCCGGCGGGACTAGCGGGAGACCAGATACGCAGTATTTT. This sequence encodes CAGGTSGRPDTQYF.

This clone was seen once. V usage is TRBV28 and J usage is TRBJ2-3, with TRBD1 matching 10 bases. V gave up 9 bases and J gave up 5 bases; unmatched junction bases: 5. CDR1 and CDR2 (germline): MDHEN, SYDVKM. There are 13 residues in the CDR3. The CDR3 DNA is TGTGCCAGTAGACAGGGGGCGCGAGATACGCAGTATTTT. Translated, it gives CASRQGARDTQYF.

DNA of the CDR3: TGTGCCAGCAGCGTAAGGCCCGACAGCTCTAGCACAGATACGCAGTATTTT. It is translated as CASSVRPDSSSTDTQYF. V usage is TRBV9 and J usage is TRBJ2-3; D perhaps matches TRBD1 (5 bases). V lost 1 base and J lost 0, with 15 bases in between. From germline, CDR1 is SGDLS and CDR2 YYNGEE. This CDR3 spans 17 amino acids.

This clone has a handful of counts. V usage is TRBV6-2 or TRBV6-3 and J usage is TRBJ2-5; 14 bases agree with TRBD2. CDR3 length: 17 amino acids. The junction had 9 bases not matched to a gene; V was cut back by 6 bases and J by 3 bases. CDR1 is MNHEY and CDR2 is SVGEGT in the germline V gene. CDR3 coding DNA: TGTGCCAGCAGCCCCAGGACTAGCGGGGGGAGTAAAGAGACCCAGTACTTC. Encoded protein: CASSPRTSGGSKETQYF.

The chain joins TRBV7-8 to TRBJ2-1; D gene uncertain. This CDR3 region has 15 residues. Germline lookup yields CDR1 SGHVS and CDR2 FQNEAQ. V gave up 5 bases and J gave up 7 bases, with 18 bases separating them. CDR3 sequence: CASSATTPDLNEQFF. CDR3 DNA sequence: TGTGCCAGCAGCGCTACTACACCTGACTTAAATGAGCAGTTCTTC.

V is TRBV10-3 and J is TRBJ2-1; D uncertain. CDR1 is ENHRY, CDR2 SYGVKD, per germline. Trimming took 7 bases from V and 9 from J, leaving 19 bases between them. The CDR3 has 14 residues. The CDR3 reads CAITEDFLTGEQFF. Written as DNA, the CDR3 is TGTGCCATCACCGAGGATTTCTTGACGGGTGAGCAGTTCTTC.

The chain joins TRBV11-2 to TRBJ2-1; maybe TRBD1 (6 bases). The CDR3 runs to 16 residues. V lost 0 bases and J lost 6, with 15 bases in between. Germline CDR1 and CDR2: SGHAT and FQNNGV. The CDR3, as DNA: TGTGCCAGCAGCTTAGATACAGGGCAGGCCCCCAATGAGCAGTTCTTC. This sequence encodes CASSLDTGQAPNEQFF.

The chain has TRBV19 and TRBJ2-1; the D is unclear. The CDR3 sequence is 12 residues long. Trimming removed 1 base at V and 10 bases at J, with 8 bases between. CDR1 is LNHDA, CDR2 SQIVND, per germline (reference sequence). The CDR3 region is CASSIAGGEQFF. The CDR3 DNA follows: TGTGCCAGTAGTATAGCAGGTGGGGAGCAGTTCTTC.

The chain has TRBV27 and TRBJ2-1; 8 bases fit TRBD2. Germline V CDR1 and CDR2: MNHEY, SMNVEV (reference sequence). V lost 7 bases and J lost 3; bases outside the gene matches: 11. The CDR3 is made up of 16 amino acids. CDR3 protein: CASKRGGGRSYNEQFF. The CDR3 DNA follows: TGTGCCAGCAAAAGGGGGGGCGGGAGGAGCTACAATGAGCAGTTCTTC.

V and J are TRBV7-8 and TRBJ2-2; maybe TRBD1 (6 bases). The V end was cut by 5 bases, the J end by 3 bases, with 19 bases between. CDR1 is SGHVS, CDR2 FQNEAQ, per germline. This CDR3 has 17 residues. CDR3 sequence reads: CASSPKSGQSYTGELFF. CDR3 in DNA: TGTGCCAGCAGCCCAAAGTCCGGACAGAGTTACACCGGGGAGCTGTTTTTT.

This rearrangement joins TRBV11-2 to TRBJ2-1; D is unresolved. The CDR3 extends over 13 amino acids. Germline CDR1 reads SGHAT; CDR2 reads FQNNGV. Trimming took off 2 bases at V and 8 bases at J, with 10 bases between the two ends. The CDR3 nucleotides are TGTGCCAGCAGCTTATCTGCCCGGGATGAGCAGTTCTTC. Protein: CASSLSARDEQFF.

Details on this clone: The sample contains more than one DNA sequence encoding this CDR3. This chain connects TRBV9 to TRBJ2-1; no clear D. CDR1 is SGDLS, CDR2 YYNGEE, per germline. The CDR3 has 16 residues. V was trimmed by 0 bases and J by 0 bases, leaving 10 bases between them. The CDR3 coding sequence is TGTGCCAGCAGCGTAGAGGCGGCAAGCTCCTACAATGAGCAGTTCTTC. Amino acid sequence: CASSVEAASSYNEQFF.

This clone appeared a few times. In DNA, the CDR3 is TGTGCCAGCATGGGTTTACTGGAGGAGACCCAGTACTTC. It translates to CASMGLLEETQYF. The chain couples TRBV6-5 to TRBJ2-5, with no clear D. The CDR3 covers 13 residues. Between the trimmed V and J ends, which lost 7 bases and 5 bases, there was a span of 14 bases. CDR1 and CDR2 from the germline V gene are MNHEY and SVGAGI.

J is TRBJ1-1 and V is TRBV21-1. TRBV21-1 is a pseudogene segment. This CDR3 has 14 residues. The CDR3, as DNA: TGTGCCAGCAGCAGCGGGTACAGACCCACTGAAGCTTTCTTT. Translation gives CASSSGYRPTEAFF.

This chain uses TRBV30 with TRBJ1-2; perhaps TRBD1 as D (5 bases). Trimming removed 1 base from V and 4 bases from J, with 10 bases in between. Germline lookup yields CDR1 GTSNPN and CDR2 SVGIG (reference sequence). The CDR3 covers 13 residues. CDR3 nucleotide sequence: TGTGCCTGGAGTGGACAGCCGAGCTATGGCTACACCTTC. Translated: CAWSGQPSYGYTF.

This chain joins TRBV5-4 and TRBJ2-7, with TRBD2 as a possible D gene (5 bases). Germline V gene data show CDR1 as SGHNT and CDR2 as YYREEE (reference sequence). CDR3 size: 15 residues. V gave up 4 bases and J gave up 0 bases, with 14 bases separating them. The CDR3 nucleotides read TGTGCCAGCAGCACTCCCGGAACTAGCTCCTACGAGCAGTACTTC. It codes for CASSTPGTSSYEQYF.

This chain joins TRBV4-2 and TRBJ2-7, with 10 bases matching TRBD2. V was clipped by 0 bases and J by 5 bases; unmatched bases: 10. Germline V gene lookup returns CDR1 LGHNA and CDR2 YNFKEQ. The CDR3 extends over 17 amino acids. CDR3 coding DNA: TGTGCCAGCAGCCAAGAAGCTAGCGGGAGCGGTGGAAACGAGCAGTACTTC. As protein: CASSQEASGSGGNEQYF.

V gene TRBV28 combines with J gene TRBJ2-2; 10 nucleotides match TRBD1. The trim removed 4 bases at V and 4 bases at J, leaving 9 bases unmatched. This CDR3 spans 17 amino acids. Germline CDR1 and CDR2: MDHEN and SYDVKM. CDR3 nucleotides: TGTGCCAGCAGTTCCCCCCCGGGACAGGGGACCACCGGGGAGCTGTTTTTT. This codes for CASSSPPGQGTTGELFF. Complete variable domain (other parts from reference TRBV28 and TRBJ2-2): DVKVTQSSRYLVKRTGEKVFLECVQDMDHENMFWYRQDPGLGLRLIYFSYDVKMKEKGDIPEGYSVSREKKERFSLILESASTNQTSMYLCASSSPPGQGTTGELFFGEGSRLTVL.

The chain recombines TRBV7-9 with TRBJ2-7; the D gene is possibly TRBD2 (6 bases). This CDR3 comprises 14 residues. V dropped 3 bases and J dropped 1 base, with 10 bases sitting between them. Germline assignment: CDR1 SEHNR and CDR2 FQNEAQ (reference sequence). The CDR3: CASSLGGLSYEQYF. CDR3 in DNA: TGTGCCAGCAGCTTGGGGGGTCTATCCTACGAGCAGTACTTC.

The chain has TRBV19 and TRBJ1-5; TRBD1 is a possible D gene (5 bases). The ends were cut back, 5 bases at V and 0 bases at J, with 11 bases in the middle. The CDR3 contains 15 residues. Germline-derived CDR1 and CDR2 are LNHDA and SQIVND (reference sequence). CDR3 protein: CASSVTAYSNQPQHF. The CDR3, as DNA: TGTGCCAGTAGTGTGACAGCATATAGCAATCAGCCCCAGCATTTT. Together with reference TRBV19 and TRBJ1-5, the CDR3 gives the full variable domain: DGGITQSPKYLFRKEGQNVTLSCEQNLNHDAMYWYRQDPGQGLRLIYYSQIVNDFQKGDIAEGYSVSREKKESFPLTVTSAQKNPTAFYLCASSVTAYSNQPQHFGDGTRLSIL.

This chain connects TRBV30 to TRBJ2-1; D uncertain. Germline assignment: CDR1 GTSNPN and CDR2 SVGIG (reference sequence). The CDR3 spans 13 residues. V lost 4 bases, J lost 7 bases, and 14 bases lay in between. The CDR3 DNA is TGTGCCTGGACCCGCCTTTTAGCTAATGAGCAGTTCTTC. Amino acids: CAWTRLLANEQFF. Supplemented by reference TRBV30 and TRBJ2-1, the full variable domain reads SQTIHQWPATLVQPVGSPLSLECTVEGTSNPNLYWYRQAAGRGLQLLFYSVGIGQISSEVPQNLSASRPQDRQFILSSKKLLLSDSGFYLCAWTRLLANEQFFGPGTRLTVL.

The chain uses TRBV6-2 or TRBV6-3 and TRBJ2-3; TRBD2 matches at 13 bases. The CDR3 length is 17 residues. The germline CDR1 and CDR2 sequences are MNHEY and SVGEGT. The V and J ends lost 2 bases and 3 bases, in that order; junction bases with no gene match: 5. This chain's CDR3 is CASSYGTSGIRTDTQYF. CDR3 nucleotide sequence: TGTGCCAGCAGTTACGGGACTAGCGGGATTCGTACAGATACGCAGTATTTT.

The chain recombines TRBV5-6 with TRBJ2-1; 11 bases agree with TRBD2. From germline, CDR1 is SGHDT and CDR2 YYEEEE. Unmatched junction bases numbered 6, after V lost 0 bases and J lost 13 bases. The CDR3 consists of 14 residues. The CDR3 spells CASSLEVAGGSQFF. As DNA, the CDR3 is TGTGCCAGCAGCTTGGAGGTAGCGGGAGGGTCTCAGTTCTTC.